Below, 21 T cell receptor beta chains from the same sample are listed, as sequenced in a study of blood T cell repertoires in COVID-19. Sequencing used immunoSEQ multiplex PCR; TCRdb keeps in-frame clones, though not all of them. The table includes about 110,000 clones, less than 85% detected once. Sequenced input: peripheral blood. These receptor sequences come from a human donor in a cohort sampled during active or convalescent COVID-19.

The V call is TRBV7-9, the J call TRBJ1-2; possible D gene TRBD1, 5 bases. With 4 bases removed from V and 4 bases from J, the gap between germline ends came to 22 bases. This CDR3 has 17 residues. Germline V gene data show CDR1 as SEHNR and CDR2 as FQNEAQ (reference sequence). The CDR3, as DNA: TGTGCCAGCAGCTACATCCCCGGGGGGGATTGGGCCTATGGCTACACCTTC. It is translated as CASSYIPGGDWAYGYTF.

The chain is built from TRBV27 and TRBJ2-7; TRBD2 agrees at 10 bases. CDR3 length: 15 amino acids. Germline V gives CDR1 MNHEY, CDR2 SMNVEV (reference sequence). The V and J ends lost 7 bases and 5 bases, in that order; junction bases with no gene match: 11. This CDR3 reads CASKPLAGAVDEQYF. The DNA for the CDR3 is TGTGCCAGCAAACCCCTAGCGGGAGCTGTAGACGAGCAGTACTTC.

The chain uses TRBV25-1 and TRBJ1-4; 8 bases are a match to TRBD1. The CDR3 spans 14 residues. J was trimmed by 8 bases and V by 4 bases; bases with no gene match: 6. Germline CDR1 reads MGHDK; CDR2 reads SYGVNS. CDR3 in DNA: TGTGCCAGCAGTGTGGGACAGGTCGGGGAAAAACTGTTTTTT. It specifies CASSVGQVGEKLFF.

This chain joins TRBV2 and TRBJ2-2; TRBD1 agrees at 9 bases. The CDR3 consists of 13 residues. Germline V lookup: CDR1 SNHLY, CDR2 FYNNEI. Unmatched junction bases numbered 3, after V lost 8 bases and J lost 5 bases. The CDR3 DNA sequence: TGTGCCAGCGGGACAGGGAGTACCGGGGAGCTGTTTTTT. Its translation is CASGTGSTGELFF.

The chain uses TRBV5-4 and TRBJ2-7, with 12 bases aligning to TRBD2. V gave up 4 bases and J gave up 3 bases; unmatched junction bases: 5. In germline, CDR1 is SGHNT, CDR2 YYREEE (reference sequence). The CDR3 runs 15 residues. This CDR3 is CASSGRTSGNYEQYF. The CDR3 DNA is TGTGCCAGCAGCGGACGGACTAGCGGGAACTACGAGCAGTACTTC.

This clone was observed a handful of times. The chain recombines TRBV7-8 with TRBJ2-1; 12 nucleotides match TRBD2. Looked up from germline, CDR1 is SGHVS and CDR2 is FQNEAQ. CDR3 size: 15 residues. V dropped 5 bases and J dropped 10; count of bases not matched to a gene: 9. The CDR3 DNA follows: TGTGCCAGCAGCCGGAGACTAGCGGGAGCGTACGAGCAGTTCTTC. As protein: CASSRRLAGAYEQFF.

CDR3 DNA: TGCGCCAGCAGCCAAGGGACTAGCGGGGGACCGGGAGCCAAAAACATTCAGTACTTC. Its protein is CASSQGTSGGPGAKNIQYF. The chain couples TRBV4-1 to TRBJ2-4; 13 bases agree with TRBD2. This CDR3 region has 19 residues. The germline V gene has CDR1 MGHRA and CDR2 YSYEKL. The ends lost 1 base at V and 0 bases at J; junction bases unmatched: 6.

This rearrangement joins TRBV7-3 to TRBJ2-5; TRBD1 matches at 11 bases. V dropped 5 bases and J dropped 4; count of bases not matched to a gene: 3. In germline, CDR1 is SGHTA, CDR2 FQGTGA. This CDR3 comprises 14 residues. The CDR3 protein is CASSAGTGGETQYF. The CDR3 nucleotides read TGTGCCAGCAGCGCCGGGACAGGGGGAGAGACCCAGTACTTC.

The chain is built from TRBV7-9 and TRBJ2-5, with 7 bases aligning to TRBD1. The CDR3 is made up of 16 amino acids. Germline V gives CDR1 SEHNR, CDR2 FQNEAQ (reference sequence). The J segment lost 4 bases and the V segment lost 2 bases, leaving 10 bases of the junction unmatched. The CDR3 protein is CASSLSDRAGGETQYF. The DNA of the CDR3 is TGTGCCAGCAGCTTAAGCGACAGGGCAGGGGGAGAGACCCAGTACTTC.

The rearrangement uses TRBV5-8 and TRBJ1-6; the match to TRBD1 covers 10 bases. Trimming cost V 4 bases and J 1 base; bases outside gene matches: 8. Germline V CDR1 and CDR2: SGHTS, YDEGEE. This CDR3 is 18 amino acids long. The CDR3 bases are TGTGCCAGCAGCCCAGGACAGGGGGAGGTATCCTATAATTCACCCCTCCACTTT. Translation gives CASSPGQGEVSYNSPLHF.

This clone came up once. The chain is built from TRBV29-1 and TRBJ2-2, with TRBD1 identical over 7 bases. V lost 7 bases to trimming and J lost 2 bases; unmatched junction nucleotides: 7. The germline V gene has CDR1 SQVTM and CDR2 ANQGSEA. The CDR3 sequence is 14 residues long. The CDR3 loop reads CSARTGRNTGELFF. DNA of the CDR3: TGCAGCGCAAGGACAGGACGAAACACCGGGGAGCTGTTTTTT.

Sample share makes this clone medium-sized. The rearrangement uses TRBV7-6 and TRBJ2-1, with TRBD2 as a possible D gene (5 bases). The CDR3 is 15 amino acids. The ends were cut back, 3 bases at V and 0 bases at J, with 9 bases in the middle. Germline CDR1 SGHVS, CDR2 FNYEAQ. The CDR3 spells CASSFRAGSYNEQFF. In DNA form, the CDR3 reads TGTGCCAGCAGCTTTCGGGCGGGCTCCTACAATGAGCAGTTCTTC.

The chain recombines TRBV7-2 with TRBJ2-7, with D tentatively TRBD1 (5 bases). The CDR3 sequence is 13 residues long. Germline loops: CDR1 SGHTA, CDR2 FQGNSA. The germline V and J ends were trimmed by 0 bases and 6 bases, with 9 bases remaining between them. The CDR3 spells CASSLAYRPEQYF. The DNA of the CDR3 is TGTGCCAGCAGCTTAGCGTACAGGCCCGAGCAGTACTTC.

This chain joins TRBV5-5 and TRBJ2-3; 14 bases are shared with TRBD2. Germline CDR1 SGHKS, CDR2 YYEKEE (reference sequence). The junction had 4 bases not matched to a gene; V was cut back by 0 bases and J by 1 base. This CDR3 has 18 residues. The CDR3 spells CASSLAGTSGGRTDTQYF. The CDR3 coding sequence is TGTGCCAGCAGCTTGGCCGGGACTAGCGGGGGCCGCACAGATACGCAGTATTTT.

The genes are TRBV10-2 and TRBJ2-7; the match to TRBD2 covers 10 bases. V was pared by 9 bases and J by 0 bases, with 5 bases of the junction left unmatched. Per the germline V gene, CDR1 is WSHSY and CDR2 is SAAADI. There are 14 residues in the CDR3. The CDR3 sequence: CASGLAETSYEQYF. The CDR3, as DNA: TGCGCCAGTGGACTAGCGGAAACCTCCTACGAGCAGTACTTC.

The chain is built from TRBV11-2 and TRBJ2-7; a possible D gene is TRBD2 (5 bases). From germline, CDR1 is SGHAT and CDR2 FQNNGV. V gave up 7 bases and J gave up 7 bases, with 20 bases separating them. The CDR3 is made up of 14 amino acids. CDR3 nucleotides: TGTGCCAGCATCAATACGGGATCATCAGGAGAGCAGTACTTC. Protein: CASINTGSSGEQYF. The full variable domain, rest sourced from reference TRBV11-2 and TRBJ2-7, is EAGVAQSPRYKIIEKRQSVAFWCNPISGHATLYWYQQILGQGPKLLIQFQNNGVVDDSQLPKDRFSAERLKGVDSTLKIQPAKLEDSAVYLCASINTGSSGEQYFGPGTRLTVT.

Concerning this clone itself: This same CDR3 is encoded by further DNA sequences in the sample. The J gene is TRBJ1-5, the V gene TRBV28; D remains unclear. Trimming cost V 6 bases and J 0 bases, with 12 bases left between them. CDR1 MDHEN and CDR2 SYDVKM come from the germline V gene. This CDR3 spans 15 amino acids. The CDR3 DNA sequence: TGTGCCAGCAGCTCCAGAGGATATAGCAATCAGCCCCAGCATTTT. Its protein product is CASSSRGYSNQPQHF. Full variable domain (outside the CDR3, taken from reference TRBV28 and TRBJ1-5): DVKVTQSSRYLVKRTGEKVFLECVQDMDHENMFWYRQDPGLGLRLIYFSYDVKMKEKGDIPEGYSVSREKKERFSLILESASTNQTSMYLCASSSRGYSNQPQHFGDGTRLSIL.

This sequence joins TRBV9 and TRBJ1-3; the match to TRBD1 covers 8 bases. The germline V gene encodes CDR1 SGDLS and CDR2 YYNGEE. This CDR3 is built from 14 residues. The V segment lost 4 bases and the J segment 2 bases; nucleotides outside the gene matches: 2. The CDR3 reads CASSRQGTGNTIYF. DNA for the CDR3: TGTGCCAGCAGCCGACAGGGGACTGGAAACACCATATATTTT.

The chain is built from TRBV21-1 and TRBJ2-7; the table gives TRBD1 as D, unverified against the DNA. TRBV21-1 is listed as a pseudogene. This CDR3 region has 15 residues. The CDR3: CASSVSGPRGYEQYF. In nucleotides, the CDR3 is TGTGCCAGCAGCGTGTCGGGCCCCAGGGGCTACGAGCAGTACTTC.

DNA for the CDR3: TGTGCCAGCAGCTCAGGCCAAACCCCCGGCTACGAGCAGTACTTC. As protein: CASSSGQTPGYEQYF. This chain links TRBV5-5 with TRBJ2-7, with D unclear. CDR1 and CDR2 (germline): SGHKS, YYEKEE (reference sequence). V was cut by 3 bases and J by 3 bases, with 16 bases left in between. This CDR3 comprises 15 residues.

The chain uses TRBV4-1 and TRBJ2-3; D is undetermined. V lost 1 base and J 4 bases, leaving 18 bases between the germline ends. CDR3 length: 17 residues. Germline V gene lookup returns CDR1 MGHRA and CDR2 YSYEKL. CDR3 in amino acids: CASSQGRYTSSADTQYF. The CDR3 region has the DNA TGCGCCAGCAGCCAAGGGCGGTACACGTCGTCGGCAGATACGCAGTATTTT.